This is a list of T cell receptor beta chains from one sample in a study of neoadjuvant nivolumab and ipilimumab in lung cancer. Clones were sequenced by immunoSEQ multiplex PCR, and TCRdb holds only the in-frame ones, with some missing. The sample carries 13,000 or so clones, approximately 94% recorded once. The sequenced sample was peripheral blood, obtained after neoadjuvant nivolumab, alone or with ipilimumab, at or shortly before surgery. These receptors were obtained from an adult with non-small cell lung cancer. Both conserved end residues are part of each CDR3.

V gene | CDR3 protein
TRBV7-3 | CASRPAGNGGEQFF
TRBV11-2 | CASSPLANSYNEQFF
TRBV6-5 | CASSYSILVGEQFF
TRBV19 | CASSILGLAGGDTQYF
TRBV5-4 | CASPPSTAVGTLSSYEQYF
TRBV18 | CASSPSLAGSYEQYF
TRBV27 | CASSLNGGGTGYYEQYF
TRBV7-9 | CASSPRTSAYEQYF
TRBV5-4 | CASSRRGQNEKLFF
TRBV25-1 | CASRAGALHEQYF
TRBV5-5 | CASSVGGLRDRGRNEQYF
TRBV5-4 | CASSEGTGVSGAPYF
TRBV14 | CASSQIRDTQYF
TRBV28 | CASRPGGRFTDTQYF
TRBV9 | CASSSEGWNEQFF
TRBV11-2 | CASSRVAGGRENEQFF
TRBV5-4 | CASRTTIRGPSTDTQYF
TRBV7-9 | CASSLVGGTETQYF
TRBV20-1 | CSANDRRQAFF
TRBV18 | CASSPGVLREKLFF
TRBV7-9 | CASPLSGQGGETQYF
TRBV11-2 | CASSGRTEVETGELFF
TRBV11-2 | CASSLAYRNTEAFF
TRBV7-9 | CASSSFERGSYNEQFF
TRBV11-1 | CASSSRGYNEQFF
TRBV6-1 | CASSERASGSNEQFF
TRBV19 | CASSIKRDIRVDEAFF
TRBV2 | CASRQGTSGSETQYF
TRBV6-1 | CASSKGQDRYEQFF
TRBV2 | CASSLIISGNTIYF
TRBV7-2 | CASSVAGGSETQYF
TRBV6-4 | CASSEGQGATDTQYF
TRBV19 | CASSGQGAVTEAFF
TRBV5-8 | CASSLAGRNYGYTF
TRBV2 | CASGEWVIRNTEAFF
TRBV7-9 | CASSQTAATGGTYEQYF
TRBV19 | CASSISFTGGLREQYF
TRBV7-9 | CASSPLLAGSYEQYF
TRBV7-2 | CASKTRGGFGELFF
TRBV18 | CASSSLTGGEYGYTF
TRBV30 | CAWSGGGGRPDTQYF
TRBV4-2 | CASSQEGDGPNTGELFF
TRBV27 | CASSSFEDRGLQVYNEQFF
TRBV18 | CASSSLQGGSGEQFF
TRBV9 | CASSATQGSGANVLTF
TRBV7-2 | CASSWTSGSTDTQYF
TRBV7-8 | CASSLVVGTGGIGNEKLFF
TRBV5-1 | CASSLGGNTDTQYF
TRBV5-1 | CASSLEYGGRTEAFF
TRBV30 | CAWSDKGTGVMGVQYF
TRBV14 | CASSQDRSSQGLGLFF
TRBV5-1 | CASSFQGGEQYF
TRBV4-1 | CASRRLAGVYEQYF
TRBV15 | CATSRESRYSQYF
TRBV6-1 | CASSELEGGQETQYF
TRBV7-8 | CASSSLQGDTEAFF